A selection of T cell receptor beta chains follows, all from one sample in a study of T cells after somatic rescue of genetic block. The repertoire was sequenced with immunoSEQ multiplex PCR; TCRdb's copy has only in-frame clones and lacks some. Of around 15,000 clones listed, roughly 72% were seen once; the top ten hold about 30%. Sequenced material: peripheral blood mononuclear cells (PBMCs). These receptors originate from a man younger than 30. The CDR3 runs from the conserved cysteine through the conserved F or W. D genes are given only for firm matches. Size tells how often a clone was seen (once, few, many) or the class of an expanded clone, and some rows leave it out.

j_gene	v_gene	d_gene	abundance	CDR3aa	CDR3nt
TRBJ2-7	TRBV2	TRBD1	.	CASRRQGGPYEQYF	TGTGCCAGCAGGCGACAGGGGGGGCCCTACGAGCAGTACTTC
TRBJ2-1	TRBV7-9	.	.	CASSARGLGGDEQFF	TGTGCCAGCAGCGCCCGGGGACTTGGCGGTGATGAGCAGTTCTTC
TRBJ2-1	TRBV6-5	TRBD2	.	CASSYYGLAGEDEQFF	TGTGCCAGCAGTTACTATGGACTAGCGGGAGAAGATGAGCAGTTCTTC
TRBJ2-3	TRBV4-1	.	.	CASSRGSGVGLSYTQYF	TGCGCCAGCAGCCGAGGTTCAGGGGTGGGGCTTTCGTATACGCAGTATTTT
TRBJ1-6	TRBV5-8	TRBD1	.	CASSLPRGNSPLHF	TGTGCCAGCAGCTTACCCAGGGGGAATTCACCCCTCCACTTT
TRBJ1-6	TRBV5-1	TRBD1	.	CASSLEETGLNSPLHF	TGCGCCAGCAGCTTGGAAGAGACAGGGCTTAATTCACCCCTCCACTTT
TRBJ2-7	TRBV6-5	.	medium-sized	CASSYKSSYEQYF	TGTGCCAGCAGTTACAAAAGCTCCTACGAGCAGTACTTC
TRBJ1-5	TRBV28	TRBD1	.	CASRGTVYSNQPQHF	TGTGCCAGCAGAGGGACAGTCTATAGCAATCAGCCCCAGCATTTT
TRBJ2-3	TRBV19	TRBD2	.	CASSDPGGGAYTDTQYF	TGTGCCAGTAGCGATCCGGGAGGGGGGGCTTACACAGATACGCAGTATTTT
TRBJ1-3	TRBV9	TRBD1	few	CASSVAGQGGDTIYF	TGTGCCAGCAGCGTAGCCGGACAGGGAGGGGACACCATATATTTT
TRBJ2-1	TRBV5-1	TRBD2	.	CASSLVIAGGASEQFF	TGCGCCAGCAGCTTGGTTATAGCGGGGGGCGCGAGTGAGCAGTTCTTC
TRBJ1-5	TRBV10-3	.	medium-sized	CAISESSSNQPQHF	TGTGCCATCAGTGAGTCCAGTAGCAATCAGCCCCAGCATTTT
TRBJ2-7	TRBV28	TRBD1	.	CASSEDRGLYEQYF	TGTGCCAGCAGTGAGGACAGGGGGCTATACGAGCAGTACTTC
TRBJ2-2	TRBV9	.	few	CASSVVAEAGELFF	TGTGCCAGCAGCGTAGTGGCAGAAGCCGGGGAGCTGTTTTTT
TRBJ1-1	TRBV5-5	.	.	CASSLSLVGGIPEAFF	TGTGCCAGCAGCCTCAGTTTGGTCGGAGGGATTCCTGAAGCTTTCTTT